This T cell receptor (beta chain) is drawn from a study of monozygotic twins with inflammatory bowel disease. For every sample, eight separate reactions were used to make cDNA. From the 5' RACE reads, TCRdb lists one entry per CDR3 protein and no DNA. This listing includes 140,000 to 150,000 distinct CDR3 sequences. The clonotype was recovered from a human donor with ulcerative colitis or Crohn's disease, or a healthy co-twin of an affected twin (not recorded which). The sequenced sample consisted of blood.

The CDR3 sequence: CASSQRQGANTGELSF. The chain has TRBV5-1 and TRBJ2-2; TCRdb calls TRBD1, which cannot be checked without DNA. The CDR3 consists of 16 residues. The germline gives CDR1 SGHRS, CDR2 YFSETQ. Full variable domain (missing parts from reference TRBV5-1 and TRBJ2-2): KAGVTQTPRYLIKTRGQQVTLSCSPISGHRSVSWYQQTPGQGLQFLFEYFSETQRNKGNFPGRFSGRQFSNSRSEMNVSTLELGDSALYLCASSQRQGANTGELSFGEGSRLTVL.